Listed here are 32 T cell receptor beta chains from one sample, sequenced in a study of blood T cells in healthy people across ages. A second about 6 to 12 cycle PCR used barcoded and J-beta primers. TCRdb reprocessed the 5' RACE reads via MiXCR and lists one record per CDR3 protein. The sample shows some 560,000 distinct CDR3 sequences, around a quarter of them seen only once. The sample was also reused in another study, on T cells of mothers and their children.

Material: blood. These receptors were taken from a boy aged 2 to 9 in good health.

The V and J genes are TRBV6-5 and TRBJ1-1; 8 bases fit TRBD1. This CDR3 is 14 amino acids long. Trimming cost V 8 bases and J 4 bases; bases outside gene matches: 9. CDR1 is MNHEY and CDR2 is SVGAGI in the germline V gene. The CDR3 here is CASSWTGRGTEAFF. The CDR3 DNA follows: TGTGCCAGCTCCTGGACAGGGAGGGGCACTGAAGCTTTCTTT.

Only a few counts were recorded for this clonotype. V and J are TRBV6-2 or TRBV6-3 and TRBJ2-5; D gene unclear. Germline assignment: CDR1 MNHEY and CDR2 SVGEGT. This CDR3 comprises 14 residues. V was pared by 1 base and J by 1 base, with 7 bases between. The CDR3 reads CASSYYIAQETQYF. The CDR3 bases are TGTGCCAGCAGTTACTATATCGCCCAAGAGACCCAGTACTTC.

The J gene is TRBJ2-5, the V gene TRBV25-1; possibly TRBD1 for D (5 bases). Gene TRBJ2-7 matches the end of the DNA better, so the J call may be wrong. The CDR3 has 15 amino acids. CDR1 and CDR2 (germline): MGHDK, SYGVNS. This CDR3 is CASSEWGRVQSEQYF. CDR3 in DNA: TGTGCCAGCAGTGAATGGGGCAGGGTTCAGAGCGAGCAGTACTTC.

This clonotype turned up a few times. The CDR3 DNA is TGCGCCAGCAGCCAAGGGACTAGCGGAACCACAGATACGCAGTATTTT. Its protein product is CASSQGTSGTTDTQYF. The chain carries TRBV4-3 and TRBJ2-3, with 10 bases lining up with TRBD2. There are 16 residues in the CDR3. J was trimmed by 2 bases and V by 1 base; bases with no gene match: 3. Germline V lookup: CDR1 LGHNA, CDR2 YSLEER.

This clonotype was counted only a few times. This chain uses TRBV7-2 with TRBJ1-5; no clear D. V was clipped by 6 bases and J by 5 bases, with 11 bases between them. This CDR3 spans 13 amino acids. Germline assignment: CDR1 SGHTA and CDR2 FQGNSA. Written as DNA, the CDR3 is TGTGCCAGCAGTGGAGAGGGCTATCAGCCCCAGCATTTT. Translated, it gives CASSGEGYQPQHF.

This clonotype was counted a few times. The chain carries TRBV12-3 or TRBV12-4 and TRBJ2-1; 7 bases fit TRBD1. The CDR3 has 16 residues. V trimming: 5 bases; J trimming: 4 bases; junction bases outside the gene matches: 11. The CDR3 DNA reads as TGTGCCAGCAGTCCCCCCGGGAACAGGGGTTACAATGAGCAGTTCTTC. Protein: CASSPPGNRGYNEQFF.

The chain is built from TRBV7-9 and TRBJ1-2; a weak D match, TRBD1 (5 bases). The CDR3 totals 11 residues. Between the trimmed V and J ends, which lost 5 bases and 14 bases, there was a span of 15 bases. Germline loops: CDR1 SEHNR, CDR2 FQNEAQ (reference sequence). In nucleotides, the CDR3 is TGTGCCAGCAGCGTTGACAGTCAGGAAACCTTC. Encoded protein: CASSVDSQETF.

The gene calls are TRBV7-9 and TRBJ1-4; 10 bases match TRBD1. CDR3 length equals 14 residues. Germline-derived CDR1 and CDR2 are SEHNR and FQNEAQ (reference sequence). V shed 5 bases, J shed 8 bases, and the junction held 5 bases outside the gene matches. For the CDR3, the DNA is TGTGCCAGCAGCCACGGGACAGGGGACGAAAAACTGTTTTTT. Its translation: CASSHGTGDEKLFF.

This clonotype was seen a few times. V usage is TRBV20-1 and J usage is TRBJ2-3; 8 positions match TRBD1. The germline CDR1 and CDR2 sequences are DFQATT and SNEGSKA (reference sequence). The CDR3 loop spans 15 amino acids. V trimming: 4 bases; J trimming: 8 bases; junction bases outside the gene matches: 14. The CDR3 here is CSAKTRTGPFTTQYF. The CDR3 nucleotides are TGCAGTGCTAAGACACGGACAGGGCCATTCACTACGCAGTATTTT.

This clonotype was counted between two and nine times. CDR3: CATSRTLAGVTDTQYF. CDR3 bases: TGTGCCACCAGCAGAACCCTAGCGGGAGTTACAGATACGCAGTATTTT. J is TRBJ2-3 and V is TRBV15; TRBD2 agrees at 10 bases. The V segment lost 2 bases and the J segment 3 bases; nucleotides outside the gene matches: 5. CDR1 is LNHNV and CDR2 is YYDKDF in the germline V gene (reference sequence). This CDR3 has 16 amino acids.

There are a few counts of this clonotype. The chain has TRBV6-4 and TRBJ2-5; D may be TRBD1 (5 bases). V was shortened by 1 base and J by 3 bases, with 18 bases between the two germline ends. The CDR3 consists of 17 residues. Germline assignment: CDR1 MRHNA and CDR2 SNTAGT. CDR3 nucleotides: TGTGCCAGCAGTGACTGGGGTTATGAGACAGCCAAAGAGACCCAGTACTTC. Translating gives CASSDWGYETAKETQYF.

The rearrangement uses TRBV9 and TRBJ2-2; TRBD1 agrees at 9 bases. The CDR3 loop spans 15 amino acids. V lost 0 bases and J lost 5; bases outside the gene matches: 2. CDR1 is SGDLS, CDR2 YYNGEE, per germline. CDR3 coding DNA: TGTGCCAGCAGCGTAGGGACAGGGGCGACCGGGGAGCTGTTTTTT. Translation gives CASSVGTGATGELFF.

The chain is built from TRBV20-1 and TRBJ2-7; TRBD2 matches 9 bases. V shed 4 bases and J 4 bases; nucleotides not matched to a gene: 17. Germline CDR1 DFQATT, CDR2 SNEGSKA (reference sequence). CDR3 size: 17 residues. CDR3 sequence: CSANRRDRLAERYEQYF. DNA for the CDR3: TGCAGTGCTAACCGTAGGGACCGACTAGCGGAGCGGTACGAGCAGTACTTC.

Only a few counts were recorded for this clonotype. The V and J genes are TRBV6-6 and TRBJ1-2; D not certain. The germline CDR1 and CDR2 sequences are MNHNY and SVGAGI (reference sequence). The CDR3 contains 13 residues. V was trimmed by 4 bases and J by 6 bases, leaving 12 bases between them. Written as DNA, the CDR3 is TGTGCCAGCAGTTCGGAGATGGGAGATGGCTACACCTTC. This translates into CASSSEMGDGYTF.

The chain employs TRBV5-6 and TRBJ2-7; TRBD2 matches at 8 bases. The CDR3 has 15 amino acids. J gave up 6 bases and V 0 bases, and 8 bases lay outside the gene matches. Per germline, CDR1 SGHDT and CDR2 YYEEEE. The CDR3 nucleotides read TGTGCCAGCAGCTTGGTCAGCGGGAGTTTCGGCGAGCAGTACTTC. Its protein is CASSLVSGSFGEQYF.

The chain carries TRBV19 and TRBJ2-1, with 9 bases that match TRBD1. Trimming at V came to 0 bases and at J to 3 bases, leaving 3 bases not matched to a gene. From germline, CDR1 is LNHDA and CDR2 SQIVND (reference sequence). The CDR3 extends over 16 amino acids. The CDR3: CASSIEGQGSYNEQFF. In nucleotides, the CDR3 is TGTGCCAGTAGTATAGAGGGACAGGGCAGCTACAATGAGCAGTTCTTC.

The V call is TRBV12-3 or TRBV12-4, the J call TRBJ1-6, with TRBD1 as a possible D gene (5 bases). The V and J ends lost 6 bases and 7 bases respectively, with 13 bases between them. CDR3 length: 14 amino acids. CDR3 DNA: TGTGCCAGCAGCAGCCCTACAGGAAATTCACCCCTCCACTTT. This codes for CASSSPTGNSPLHF.

The V call is TRBV29-1, the J call TRBJ2-1; D is perhaps TRBD2 (6 bases). Germline CDR1 reads SQVTM; CDR2 reads ANQGSEA. The V and J ends lost 3 bases and 7 bases respectively, with 13 bases between them. The CDR3 runs to 13 residues. The CDR3 spells CSVDELGRNEQFF. CDR3 nucleotide sequence: TGCAGCGTTGATGAGCTAGGGAGGAATGAGCAGTTCTTC.

This clonotype was detected many times. J is TRBJ1-6 and V is TRBV29-1, with 7 bases that match TRBD1. Trimming took 6 bases from V and 10 from J; bases not matched to a gene: 9. This CDR3 contains 13 residues. Germline CDR1 is SQVTM and CDR2 is ANQGSEA. CDR3 amino acids: CSVGTAAGSPLHF. The CDR3 region has the DNA TGCAGCGTCGGGACAGCTGCTGGCTCACCCCTCCACTTT. Together with reference TRBV29-1 and TRBJ1-6, the CDR3 gives the full variable domain: SAVISQKPSRDICQRGTSLTIQCQVDSQVTMMFWYRQQPGQSLTLIATANQGSEATYESGFVIDKFPISRPNLTFSTLTVSNMSPEDSSIYLCSVGTAAGSPLHFGNGTRLTVT.

About this clonotype: The conserved phenylalanine or tryptophan is not found at the CDR3 terminus, so this likely reflects a read error. The rearrangement uses TRBV20-1 and TRBJ2-4; TRBD1 agrees at 9 bases. Germline V CDR1 and CDR2: DFQATT, SNEGSKA (reference sequence). V trimming: 3 bases; J trimming: 8 bases; junction bases outside the gene matches: 5. This CDR3 comprises 13 residues. In DNA form, the CDR3 reads TGCAGTGCTAGCGGACAGGGGAGGGACATTCAGTACTCC. This translates into CSASGQGRDIQYS.

This clonotype was seen only a few times. The rearrangement links TRBV11-2 to TRBJ1-3; no firm D call. The CDR3 contains 16 residues. CDR1 and CDR2 (germline): SGHAT, FQNNGV. The ends were cut back, 0 bases at V and 0 bases at J, with 9 bases in the middle. This chain's CDR3 is CASSLDRPHSGNTIYF. The CDR3 DNA is TGTGCCAGCAGCTTAGATCGACCGCACTCTGGAAACACCATATATTTT.

There are a few counts of this clonotype. This chain uses TRBV27 with TRBJ2-1, with 10 bases matching TRBD2. CDR1 and CDR2 from the germline V gene are MNHEY and SMNVEV (reference sequence). The CDR3 runs 15 residues. V shed 2 bases and J 7 bases; nucleotides not matched to a gene: 5. CDR3 DNA sequence: TGTGCCAGCAGTTTAGTAGCGGGAGGTTGGAATGAGCAGTTCTTC. Residues: CASSLVAGGWNEQFF.

This clonotype was seen more than once but under ten times. The chain is built from TRBV7-2 and TRBJ1-1; D perhaps matches TRBD1 (6 bases). CDR1 and CDR2 (germline): SGHTA, FQGNSA. The V end lost 3 bases, the J end lost 8 bases, and 7 bases lay between the germline ends. This CDR3 has 11 residues. The DNA of the CDR3 is TGTGCCAGCAGCTTGCAGGGGGAAGCTTTCTTT. This translates into CASSLQGEAFF.

This chain links TRBV20-1 with TRBJ1-2; D perhaps matches TRBD1 (5 bases). This CDR3 is 14 amino acids long. Germline CDR1 reads DFQATT; CDR2 reads SNEGSKA (reference sequence). Trimming took off 6 bases at V and 3 bases at J, with 17 bases between the two ends. For the CDR3, the DNA is TGCAGTGCCGCCAGGGAGGCCCCCTACTATGGCTACACCTTC. Protein product: CSAAREAPYYGYTF.

The rearrangement links TRBV5-1 to TRBJ1-2, with a tentative D call TRBD1 (6 bases). CDR1 SGHRS and CDR2 YFSETQ come from the germline V gene. Deletions cut 1 base from V and 3 bases from J, with 10 bases between. This CDR3 has 14 residues. The CDR3 sequence is CASSLRGMDYGYTF. CDR3 in DNA: TGCGCCAGCAGCTTGAGGGGGATGGACTATGGCTACACCTTC.

This rearrangement joins TRBV7-2 to TRBJ2-5; the match to TRBD2 covers 12 bases. The last part of the DNA fits TRBJ2-7 better; the J call may be wrong. In germline, CDR1 is SGHTA, CDR2 FQGNSA. The CDR3 consists of 15 residues. CDR3 in amino acids: CASSILAGGAYEQYF. CDR3 nucleotides: TGTGCCAGCAGCATCCTAGCGGGAGGGGCCTACGAGCAGTACTTC.

The chain uses TRBV14 and TRBJ2-3, with a weak D call TRBD1 (5 bases). Trimming took off 6 bases at V and 3 bases at J, with 19 bases between the two ends. CDR3 length equals 16 residues. Germline CDR1 reads SGHDN; CDR2 reads FVKESK. The CDR3: CASSSKTASRTDTQYF. The DNA for the CDR3 is TGTGCCAGCAGTTCCAAGACAGCCTCCCGGACAGATACGCAGTATTTT.

V usage is TRBV7-8 and J usage is TRBJ2-7; D could derive from TRBD1 or TRBD2 (6 bases each). Germline-derived CDR1 and CDR2 are SGHVS and FQNEAQ. The CDR3 covers 15 residues. Trimming removed 6 bases from V and 2 bases from J, with 17 bases in between. This chain's CDR3 is CASRTGRGPTYEQYF. DNA of the CDR3: TGTGCCAGCAGAACCGGACGGGGGCCCACCTACGAGCAGTACTTC.

The chain carries TRBV2 and TRBJ2-2; TRBD1 is a possible D gene (6 bases). The germline gives CDR1 SNHLY, CDR2 FYNNEI. Trimming removed 6 bases at V and 4 bases at J, with 12 bases between. This CDR3 has 14 residues. CDR3 loop: CASRPQGLTGELFF. The DNA of the CDR3 is TGTGCCAGCAGACCACAGGGTCTCACCGGGGAGCTGTTTTTT.

V gene TRBV11-2 combines with J gene TRBJ2-2; no definite D call. Trimming removed 5 bases from V and 4 bases from J, with 11 bases in between. The CDR3 is 14 residues long. The germline V gene encodes CDR1 SGHAT and CDR2 FQNNGV. This CDR3 is CASSPLAGTGELFF. DNA for the CDR3: TGTGCCAGCAGCCCACTTGCTGGCACCGGGGAGCTGTTTTTT.

This clonotype was observed a few times. V and J are TRBV20-1 and TRBJ1-1, with TRBD1 identical over 7 bases. Losses at the gene ends were 6 bases for V and 2 bases for J; bases not matched to a gene: 6. The CDR3 loop spans 13 amino acids. Germline CDR1 reads DFQATT; CDR2 reads SNEGSKA (reference sequence). The DNA of the CDR3 is TGCAGTGCCACCAGGGGGGTAAACACTGAAGCTTTCTTT. Translating gives CSATRGVNTEAFF.

This chain uses TRBV20-1 with TRBJ2-4; D is perhaps TRBD1 (5 bases). Germline CDR1 and CDR2: DFQATT and SNEGSKA (reference sequence). The CDR3 runs to 16 residues. The germline V and J ends were trimmed by 4 bases and 0 bases, with 16 bases remaining between them. The CDR3 protein is CSANPMPRVAKNIQYF. CDR3 nucleotide sequence: TGCAGTGCTAACCCGATGCCCAGGGTAGCCAAAAACATTCAGTACTTC.